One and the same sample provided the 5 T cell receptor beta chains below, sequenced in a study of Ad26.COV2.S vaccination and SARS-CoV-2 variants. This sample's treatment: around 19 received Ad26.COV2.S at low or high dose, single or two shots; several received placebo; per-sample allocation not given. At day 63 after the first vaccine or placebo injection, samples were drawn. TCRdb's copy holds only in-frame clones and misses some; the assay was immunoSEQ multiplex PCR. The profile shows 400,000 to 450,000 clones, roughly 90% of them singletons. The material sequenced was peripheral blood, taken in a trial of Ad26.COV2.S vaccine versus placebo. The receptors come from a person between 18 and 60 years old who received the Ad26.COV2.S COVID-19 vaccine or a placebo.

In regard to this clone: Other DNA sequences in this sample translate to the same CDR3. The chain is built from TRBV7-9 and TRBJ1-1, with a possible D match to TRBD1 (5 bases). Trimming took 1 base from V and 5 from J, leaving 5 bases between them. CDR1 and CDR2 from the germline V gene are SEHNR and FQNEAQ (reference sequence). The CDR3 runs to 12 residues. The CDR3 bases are TGTGCCAGCAGCTTAGACAGGACTGAAGCTTTCTTT. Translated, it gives CASSLDRTEAFF.

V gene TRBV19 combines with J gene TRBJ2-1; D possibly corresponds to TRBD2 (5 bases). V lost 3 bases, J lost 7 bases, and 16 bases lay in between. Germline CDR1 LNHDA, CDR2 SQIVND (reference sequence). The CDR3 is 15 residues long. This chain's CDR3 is CASSIPGPGKNEQFF. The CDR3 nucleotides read TGTGCCAGTAGTATCCCGGGTCCGGGAAAGAATGAGCAGTTCTTC. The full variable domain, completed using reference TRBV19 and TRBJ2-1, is DGGITQSPKYLFRKEGQNVTLSCEQNLNHDAMYWYRQDPGQGLRLIYYSQIVNDFQKGDIAEGYSVSREKKESFPLTVTSAQKNPTAFYLCASSIPGPGKNEQFFGPGTRLTVL.

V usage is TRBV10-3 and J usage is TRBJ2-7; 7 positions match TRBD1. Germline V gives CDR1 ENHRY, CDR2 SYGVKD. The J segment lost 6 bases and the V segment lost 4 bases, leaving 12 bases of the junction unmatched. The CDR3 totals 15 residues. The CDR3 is CAISAGDRARGEQYF. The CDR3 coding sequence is TGTGCCATCAGTGCGGGTGACAGGGCACGGGGCGAGCAGTACTTC.

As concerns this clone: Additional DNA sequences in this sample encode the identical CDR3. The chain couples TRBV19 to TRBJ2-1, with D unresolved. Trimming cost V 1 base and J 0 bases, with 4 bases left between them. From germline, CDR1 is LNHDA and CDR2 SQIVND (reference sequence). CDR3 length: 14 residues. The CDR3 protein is CASSIGSSYNEQFF. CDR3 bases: TGTGCCAGTAGTATAGGGAGCTCCTACAATGAGCAGTTCTTC.

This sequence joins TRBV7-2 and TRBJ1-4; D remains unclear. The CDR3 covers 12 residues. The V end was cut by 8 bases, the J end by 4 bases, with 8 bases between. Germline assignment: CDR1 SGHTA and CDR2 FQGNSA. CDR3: CASSLGNEKLFF. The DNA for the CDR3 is TGTGCCAGCTCATTGGGTAATGAAAAACTGTTTTTT. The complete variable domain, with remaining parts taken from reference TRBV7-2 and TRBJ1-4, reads GAGVSQSPSNKVTEKGKDVELRCDPISGHTALYWYRQSLGQGLEFLIYFQGNSAPDKSGLPSDRFSAERTGGSVSTLTIQRTQQEDSAVYLCASSLGNEKLFFGSGTQLSVL.